Below are 26 T cell receptor beta chains sequenced from a single sample in a study of blood T cell repertoires in COVID-19. Sequencing used immunoSEQ multiplex PCR; TCRdb keeps in-frame clones, though not all of them. The data show 160,000 or so clones, 85% seen once. The sample was peripheral blood. These TCRs come from a woman in her forties or fifties with COVID-19, enrolled during active disease.

This clone was observed once. This chain connects TRBV28 to TRBJ2-7; 7 positions agree with TRBD1. The CDR3 covers 14 residues. V lost 4 bases, J lost 2 bases, and 5 bases stayed unmatched. Germline V CDR1 and CDR2: MDHEN, SYDVKM. In nucleotides, the CDR3 is TGTGCCAGCAGTTCGGGACAGCTAACCTACGAGCAGTACTTC. Translating it yields CASSSGQLTYEQYF.

The chain employs TRBV18 and TRBJ2-1; 8 bases agree with TRBD1. Germline lookup yields CDR1 KGHSH and CDR2 LQKENI. The junction had 16 bases not matched to a gene; V was cut back by 5 bases and J by 7 bases. There are 17 residues in the CDR3. CDR3 coding DNA: TGTGCCAGCTCATCAGCAATAACAGGGGGATTGGAGAATGAGCAGTTCTTC. This gives the protein CASSSAITGGLENEQFF.

The V call is TRBV3-1 (or the pseudogene TRBV3-2), the J call TRBJ2-3, with D uncertain. CDR3 length: 18 amino acids. Germline loops: CDR1 LGHDT, CDR2 YNNKEL (reference sequence). Trimming removed 1 base from V and 6 bases from J, with 23 bases in between. The CDR3 here is CASSQVMWQAQSIDTQYF. The CDR3 DNA reads as TGTGCCAGCAGCCAAGTCATGTGGCAGGCTCAGTCCATCGATACGCAGTATTTT.

The gene calls are TRBV6-5 and TRBJ1-1, with 9 bases that match TRBD1. Losses at the gene ends were 2 bases for V and 6 bases for J; bases not matched to a gene: 1. Per the germline V gene, CDR1 is MNHEY and CDR2 is SVGAGI. The CDR3 runs 13 residues. DNA of the CDR3: TGTGCCAGCAGTTACCGGGACAGGGCTGAAGCTTTCTTT. It encodes CASSYRDRAEAFF.

The rearrangement uses TRBV4-1 and TRBJ2-7; no clear D gene. The V end was cut by 1 base, the J end by 0 bases, with 7 bases between. From germline, CDR1 is MGHRA and CDR2 YSYEKL. This CDR3 is 14 amino acids long. This CDR3 reads CASSQGRSSYEQYF. CDR3 DNA: TGCGCCAGCAGCCAAGGCCGGAGCTCCTACGAGCAGTACTTC.

The chain employs TRBV28 and TRBJ1-2, with TRBD1 matching 8 bases. In germline, CDR1 is MDHEN, CDR2 SYDVKM. This CDR3 comprises 14 residues. Trimming took 7 bases from V and 5 from J; bases not matched to a gene: 9. CDR3 amino acids: CASTQAGTGYGYTF. The CDR3 DNA is TGTGCCAGCACTCAAGCCGGGACAGGTTATGGCTACACCTTC.

V and J are TRBV12-3 or TRBV12-4 and TRBJ2-3, with 10 positions matching TRBD1. V lost 11 bases to trimming and J lost 2 bases; unmatched junction nucleotides: 4. The CDR3 is 13 residues long. This chain's CDR3 is CASGTGVTDTQYF. CDR3 in DNA: TGTGCCTCCGGGACAGGGGTCACAGATACGCAGTATTTT.

The chain combines TRBV4-3 with TRBJ2-7; D remains unclear. The germline V gene encodes CDR1 LGHNA and CDR2 YSLEER. The CDR3 runs to 13 residues. Between the trimmed V and J ends, which lost 3 bases and 7 bases, there was a span of 13 bases. The CDR3 DNA follows: TGCGCCAGCAGCCAGAGATCCAACGGGGAGCAGTACTTC. Translated, it gives CASSQRSNGEQYF.

The chain has TRBV29-1 and TRBJ2-7, with 13 bases aligning to TRBD2. CDR1 is SQVTM and CDR2 is ANQGSEA in the germline V gene. The junction had 2 bases not matched to a gene; V was cut back by 2 bases and J by 4 bases. The CDR3 extends over 14 amino acids. The CDR3 region is CSVEKLAGGYEQYF. DNA of the CDR3: TGCAGCGTTGAAAAACTAGCGGGGGGGTACGAGCAGTACTTC.

This chain uses TRBV11-3 with TRBJ2-3; 10 bases line up with TRBD1. The CDR3 totals 15 residues. CDR1 and CDR2 from the germline V gene are SGHNT and YENEEA. V was pared by 5 bases and J by 3 bases, with 5 bases of the junction left unmatched. The CDR3 DNA is TGTGCCAGCAGCCCGGGACAGGGGATAACAGATACGCAGTATTTT. Translation: CASSPGQGITDTQYF.

The rearrangement links TRBV5-4 to TRBJ2-1, with TRBD2 as a possible D gene (5 bases). Per germline, CDR1 SGHNT and CDR2 YYREEE (reference sequence). Trimming stripped 0 bases from V and 0 bases from J, with 7 bases between. The CDR3 extends over 15 amino acids. The CDR3 nucleotides read TGTGCCAGCAGCTTGGTCCTAGCCTCCTACAATGAGCAGTTCTTC. This encodes CASSLVLASYNEQFF.

The rearrangement joins TRBV27 to TRBJ1-1; D is unresolved. V shed 3 bases and J shed 1 base, with 6 bases lying between them. Germline V CDR1 and CDR2: MNHEY, SMNVEV (reference sequence). The CDR3 is made up of 13 amino acids. The CDR3 spells CASSFTGNTEAFF. In nucleotides, the CDR3 is TGTGCCAGCAGTTTTACGGGGAACACTGAAGCTTTCTTT.

V and J are TRBV14 and TRBJ1-1, with D perhaps TRBD1 (6 bases). The CDR3 covers 13 residues. The germline V and J ends were trimmed by 4 bases and 8 bases, with 14 bases remaining between them. The germline V gene encodes CDR1 SGHDN and CDR2 FVKESK. The CDR3 DNA is TGTGCCAGCAGCCGAGATTTACAGGGAGAAGCTTTCTTT. This gives the protein CASSRDLQGEAFF.

The rearrangement uses TRBV28 and TRBJ1-1; no firm D call. This CDR3 is built from 12 residues. V was pared by 6 bases and J by 5 bases, with 10 bases between. Germline values: CDR1 MDHEN, CDR2 SYDVKM. CDR3 nucleotides: TGTGCCAGCAGCCAGATAACAACTGAAGCTTTCTTT. This encodes CASSQITTEAFF.

This sequence joins TRBV27 and TRBJ2-7; D not resolved. The V gene lost 4 bases and the J gene lost 0 bases, with 13 bases spanning the gap. The CDR3 sequence is 15 residues long. The germline CDR1 and CDR2 sequences are MNHEY and SMNVEV (reference sequence). The CDR3 DNA reads TGTGCCAGCAGTTCCGCCAGTCCCTTCTCCTACGAGCAGTACTTC. It specifies CASSSASPFSYEQYF.

V gene TRBV10-3 combines with J gene TRBJ2-7; 8 bases align to TRBD1. CDR3 length: 13 residues. V shed 5 bases and J 4 bases; nucleotides not matched to a gene: 4. In germline, CDR1 is ENHRY, CDR2 SYGVKD. CDR3 amino acids: CAISYTGGYEQYF. The CDR3 coding sequence is TGTGCCATCAGTTATACAGGGGGGTACGAGCAGTACTTC.

The V and J genes are TRBV29-1 and TRBJ2-2, with TRBD1 matching 7 bases. The CDR3 consists of 15 residues. Germline lookup yields CDR1 SQVTM and CDR2 ANQGSEA. The V and J ends lost 3 bases and 6 bases, in that order; junction bases with no gene match: 10. CDR3 nucleotide sequence: TGCAGCGTTGATGGAAGGGGGCGATCGTCCGGGGAGCTGTTTTTT. It yields the protein CSVDGRGRSSGELFF.

The chain has TRBV5-6 and TRBJ1-1; D gene unclear. V was shortened by 4 bases and J by 0 bases, with 10 bases between the two germline ends. This CDR3 region has 14 residues. CDR1 and CDR2 from the germline V gene are SGHDT and YYEEEE. The CDR3 sequence is CASSLPPVNTEAFF. DNA for the CDR3: TGTGCCAGCAGCCTACCGCCGGTGAACACTGAAGCTTTCTTT.

The chain couples TRBV6-1 to TRBJ1-2, with D perhaps TRBD1 (6 bases). The V and J ends lost 2 bases and 3 bases respectively, with 13 bases between them. The CDR3 length is 15 residues. CDR1 and CDR2 from the germline V gene are MNHNS and SASEGT. The CDR3 sequence: CASSEFGRGDYGYTF. In DNA, the CDR3 is TGTGCCAGCAGTGAATTCGGCAGGGGCGACTATGGCTACACCTTC.

The CDR3 DNA reads as TGTGCCATCAGTGAGGGGAGGGGGACCCAGTACTTC. Protein product: CAISEGRGTQYF. The chain is built from TRBV10-3 and TRBJ2-5; 7 positions agree with TRBD2. The CDR3 consists of 12 residues. J was trimmed by 7 bases and V by 2 bases; bases with no gene match: 1. Looked up from germline, CDR1 is ENHRY and CDR2 is SYGVKD.

The rearrangement joins TRBV5-1 to TRBJ2-5; 7 nucleotides agree with TRBD1. Germline V gene sequence: CDR1 SGHRS, CDR2 YFSETQ. V trimming: 4 bases; J trimming: 4 bases; junction bases outside the gene matches: 7. This CDR3 spans 14 amino acids. The CDR3 DNA reads TGCGCCAGCAGCGGTGGACAGGTTGGAGAGACCCAGTACTTC. Encoded protein: CASSGGQVGETQYF.

V and J are TRBV19 and TRBJ1-6; D possibly corresponds to TRBD1 (6 bases). CDR3 size: 15 residues. Trimming removed 4 bases at V and 7 bases at J, with 14 bases between. Germline loops: CDR1 LNHDA, CDR2 SQIVND (reference sequence). In nucleotides, the CDR3 is TGTGCCAGTAGTAGAGGACAGTCAAGGAATTCACCCCTCCACTTT. Protein: CASSRGQSRNSPLHF.

As DNA, the CDR3 is TGTGCCAGCAGTTACTCGACAGGGATCCACTATGGCTACACCTTC. Its translation is CASSYSTGIHYGYTF. V and J are TRBV6-5 and TRBJ1-2, with TRBD1 matching over 7 bases. The V and J ends lost 0 bases and 3 bases, in that order; junction bases with no gene match: 4. Germline V gene sequence: CDR1 MNHEY, CDR2 SVGAGI. This CDR3 is built from 15 residues.

V is TRBV7-9 and J is TRBJ2-1, with TRBD1 identical over 9 bases. Germline CDR1 is SEHNR and CDR2 is FQNEAQ (reference sequence). This CDR3 comprises 16 residues. V trimming: 5 bases; J trimming: 2 bases; junction bases outside the gene matches: 7. The CDR3 loop reads CASSPLGQGTYNEQFF. For the CDR3, the DNA is TGTGCCAGCAGCCCACTGGGACAGGGTACCTACAATGAGCAGTTCTTC.

The gene calls are TRBV19 and TRBJ2-7; TRBD2 agrees at 8 bases. V was clipped by 3 bases and J by 2 bases; unmatched bases: 12. The CDR3 loop spans 17 amino acids. CDR1 LNHDA and CDR2 SQIVND come from the germline V gene (reference sequence). CDR3 protein: CASSIGFRTSSTYEQYF. The CDR3 region has the DNA TGTGCCAGTAGTATCGGCTTCAGGACTAGCAGTACCTACGAGCAGTACTTC.

This clone was seen a single time. J is TRBJ2-7 and V is TRBV7-2, with TRBD2 matching 7 bases. The CDR3 spans 13 residues. Losses at the gene ends were 5 bases for V and 4 bases for J; bases not matched to a gene: 5. CDR1 SGHTA and CDR2 FQGNSA come from the germline V gene. CDR3 region: CASSGTNFYEQYF. The DNA for the CDR3 is TGTGCCAGCAGCGGGACTAATTTTTACGAGCAGTACTTC.